This TCR beta chain was profiled in a study of long-term antiretroviral therapy in people with HIV. Study-level findings and limits: HIV repertoire CDR3 lengths ranged less widely than those of controls. The repertoire was dominated at all time points by clones expanded before ART.

Every specimen held between roughly 0.9-10 million cryopreserved PBMC. These were thawed and washed before DNA extraction. immunoSEQ v3.0 was run at survey level. Sequenced by immunoSEQ multiplex PCR; TCRdb stores in-frame clones only, minus some. This sample yields roughly 40,000 clones, of which 94% are seen a single time; roughly 2.2% belongs to the top ten. The CDR3 covers 17 residues. The germline V and J ends were trimmed by 4 bases and 0 bases, with 18 bases remaining between them. In germline, CDR1 is MGHRA, CDR2 YSYEKL. Note on this clone: Its matching antigen is unknown.

This rearrangement joins TRBV4-1 to TRBJ2-5, with a possible D match to TRBD1 (7 bases). This clonotype was sampled from a man aged 25-40 years with HIV. This specimen was unsorted PBMCs, taken roughly 9.4 years after starting antiretroviral therapy. The DNA of the CDR3 is TGCGCCAGCAGCCCCCAGGGGGGTGGTCCCGACCAAGAGACCCAGTACTTC. This translates into CASSPQGGGPDQETQYF.